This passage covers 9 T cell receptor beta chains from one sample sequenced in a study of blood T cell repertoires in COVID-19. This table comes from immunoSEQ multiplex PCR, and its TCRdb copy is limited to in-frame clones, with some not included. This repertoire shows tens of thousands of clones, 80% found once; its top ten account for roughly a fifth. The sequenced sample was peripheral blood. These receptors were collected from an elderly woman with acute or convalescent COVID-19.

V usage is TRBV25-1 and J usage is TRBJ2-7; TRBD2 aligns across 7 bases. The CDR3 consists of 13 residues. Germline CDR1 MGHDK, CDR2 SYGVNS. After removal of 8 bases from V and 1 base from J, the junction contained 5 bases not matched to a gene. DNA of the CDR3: TGTGCCAGCGGGGAGGGTGGATCCTACGAGCAGTACTTC. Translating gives CASGEGGSYEQYF.

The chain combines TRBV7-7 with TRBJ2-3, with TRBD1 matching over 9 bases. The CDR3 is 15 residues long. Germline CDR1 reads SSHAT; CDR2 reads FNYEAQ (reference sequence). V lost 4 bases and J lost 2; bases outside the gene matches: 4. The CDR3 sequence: CASSYRGLVTDTQYF. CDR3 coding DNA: TGTGCCAGCAGCTACAGGGGGCTGGTCACAGATACGCAGTATTTT. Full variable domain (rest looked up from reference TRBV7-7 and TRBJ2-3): GAGVSQSPRYKVTKRGQDVTLRCDPISSHATLYWYQQALGQGPEFLTYFNYEAQPDKSGLPSDRFSAERPEGSISTLTIQRTEQRDSAMYRCASSYRGLVTDTQYFGPGTRLTVL.

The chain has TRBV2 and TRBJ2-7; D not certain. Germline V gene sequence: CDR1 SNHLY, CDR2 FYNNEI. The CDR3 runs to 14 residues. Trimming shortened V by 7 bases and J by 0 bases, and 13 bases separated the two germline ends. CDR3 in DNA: TGTGCCAGCAAAGCCGGGTCCCACTCCTACGAGCAGTACTTC. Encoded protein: CASKAGSHSYEQYF.

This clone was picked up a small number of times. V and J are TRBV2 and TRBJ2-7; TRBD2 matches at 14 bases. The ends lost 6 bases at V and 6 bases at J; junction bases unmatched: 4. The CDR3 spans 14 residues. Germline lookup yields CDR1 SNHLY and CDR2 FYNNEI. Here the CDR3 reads CASRRLAGGAEQYF. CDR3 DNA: TGTGCCAGCAGAAGACTAGCGGGGGGGGCCGAGCAGTACTTC.

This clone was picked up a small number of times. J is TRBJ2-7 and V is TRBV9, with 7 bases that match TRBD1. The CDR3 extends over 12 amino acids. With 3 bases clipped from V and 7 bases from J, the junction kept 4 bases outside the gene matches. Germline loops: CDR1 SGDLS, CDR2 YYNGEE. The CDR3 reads CASSATGVEQYF. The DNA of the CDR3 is TGTGCCAGCAGCGCCACAGGGGTTGAGCAGTACTTC.

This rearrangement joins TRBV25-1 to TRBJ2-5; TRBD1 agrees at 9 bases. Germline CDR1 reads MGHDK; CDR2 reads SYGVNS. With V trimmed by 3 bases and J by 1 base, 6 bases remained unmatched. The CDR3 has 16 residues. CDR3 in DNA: TGTGCCAGCAGTGACAGGGACAGGGAACTCCAAGAGACCCAGTACTTC. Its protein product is CASSDRDRELQETQYF.

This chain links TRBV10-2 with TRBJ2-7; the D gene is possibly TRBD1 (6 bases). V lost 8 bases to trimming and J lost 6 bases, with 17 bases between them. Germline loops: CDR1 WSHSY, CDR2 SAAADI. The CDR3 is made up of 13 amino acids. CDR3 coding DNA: TGCGCCAGCGGAAGGGGGATCGCTGTCGAGCAGTACTTC. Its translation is CASGRGIAVEQYF.

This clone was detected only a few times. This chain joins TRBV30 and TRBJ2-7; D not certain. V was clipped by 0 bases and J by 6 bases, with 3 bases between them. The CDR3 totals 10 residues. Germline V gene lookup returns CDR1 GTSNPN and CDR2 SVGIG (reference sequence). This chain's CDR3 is CAWSVAEQYF. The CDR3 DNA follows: TGTGCCTGGAGTGTGGCCGAGCAGTACTTC.

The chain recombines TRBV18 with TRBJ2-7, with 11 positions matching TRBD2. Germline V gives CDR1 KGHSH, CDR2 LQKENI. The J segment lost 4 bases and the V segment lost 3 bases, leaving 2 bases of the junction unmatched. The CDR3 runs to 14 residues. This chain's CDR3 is CASSPTSGSYEQYF. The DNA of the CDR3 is TGTGCCAGCTCACCTACTAGCGGGAGTTACGAGCAGTACTTC. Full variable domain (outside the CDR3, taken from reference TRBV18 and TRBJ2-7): NAGVMQNPRHLVRRRGQEARLRCSPMKGHSHVYWYRQLPEEGLKFMVYLQKENIIDESGMPKERFSAEFPKEGPSILRIQQVVRGDSAAYFCASSPTSGSYEQYFGPGTRLTVT.